The 8 T cell receptor beta chains listed next were all sequenced from one sample in a study of cytomegalovirus exposure and HLA in healthy donors. The PCR employed 60 Vbeta primers together with 13 Jbeta primers. TCRdb's table, derived via immunoSEQ multiplex PCR, lists solely in-frame clones and lacks some. Here the sample spans approximately 190,000 clones, 65% to 85% being singletons. Material for sequencing was PBMCs. These receptor sequences come from a woman in her 30s in good health and CMV-seropositive.

The chain couples TRBV5-1 to TRBJ2-7, with 7 bases fitting TRBD1. This CDR3 spans 14 amino acids. Trimming took 2 bases from V and 5 from J; bases not matched to a gene: 7. Germline V gene sequence: CDR1 SGHRS, CDR2 YFSETQ. CDR3 DNA: TGCGCCAGCAGCTTAGACAGGGTAATTGACGAGCAGTACTTC. This codes for CASSLDRVIDEQYF.

This rearrangement joins TRBV9 to TRBJ2-7, with TRBD1 identical over 7 bases. This CDR3 region has 14 residues. From germline, CDR1 is SGDLS and CDR2 YYNGEE. J was trimmed by 1 base and V by 4 bases; bases with no gene match: 5. In DNA form, the CDR3 reads TGTGCCAGCAGCCCGGGACAGTCATCCTACGAGCAGTACTTC. It yields the protein CASSPGQSSYEQYF.

The chain is built from TRBV11-3 and TRBJ2-3, with D tentatively TRBD2 (5 bases). The V end was cut by 1 base, the J end by 5 bases, with 16 bases between. Germline V lookup: CDR1 SGHNT, CDR2 YENEEA. This CDR3 comprises 16 residues. CDR3 nucleotide sequence: TGTGCCAGCAGCTTAGCCCGGGTAGGAGGAATAGATACGCAGTATTTT. It yields the protein CASSLARVGGIDTQYF.

This sequence joins TRBV7-2 and TRBJ2-7; perhaps TRBD2 as D (6 bases). Germline lookup yields CDR1 SGHTA and CDR2 FQGNSA. The CDR3 runs 13 residues. V lost 1 base and J lost 3, with 7 bases in between. CDR3 nucleotide sequence: TGTGCCAGCAGCTTAGGGAGGGACTACGAGCAGTACTTC. It specifies CASSLGRDYEQYF.

The CDR3 bases are TGTGCCACCAGCAGAGACTCCACTGAAGCTTTCTTT. Protein: CATSRDSTEAFF. V usage is TRBV15 and J usage is TRBJ1-1; no clear D. Deletions cut 0 bases from V and 4 bases from J, with 3 bases between. The CDR3 is 12 residues long. CDR1 is LNHNV, CDR2 YYDKDF, per germline (reference sequence). The full variable domain, rest sourced from reference TRBV15 and TRBJ1-1, is DAMVIQNPRYQVTQFGKPVTLSCSQTLNHNVMYWYQQKSSQAPKLLFHYYDKDFNNEADTPDNFQSRRPNTSFCFLDIRSPGLGDTAMYLCATSRDSTEAFFGQGTRLTVV.

The chain couples TRBV19 to TRBJ1-1; weak D call: TRBD1 (6 bases). Germline V gives CDR1 LNHDA, CDR2 SQIVND (reference sequence). V shed 6 bases and J shed 1 base, with 15 bases lying between them. The CDR3 spans 15 residues. The CDR3 sequence: CASRDRGQWNTEAFF. The CDR3 DNA follows: TGTGCCAGTAGAGATCGAGGACAGTGGAACACTGAAGCTTTCTTT.

The rearrangement joins TRBV5-6 to TRBJ1-2; 7 nucleotides match TRBD1. The CDR3 extends over 16 amino acids. The V gene end was trimmed by 4 bases and the J gene end by 8 bases; junction bases not matched to a gene: 17. In germline, CDR1 is SGHDT, CDR2 YYEEEE. As DNA, the CDR3 is TGTGCCAGCAGCATGTCCGGGACAGCTCATATGAGGGGCTACACCTTC. Residues: CASSMSGTAHMRGYTF.

The chain carries TRBV5-1 and TRBJ2-7; the D is unclear. Germline CDR1 reads SGHRS; CDR2 reads YFSETQ. The CDR3 length is 14 residues. Trimming cost V 4 bases and J 5 bases, with 16 bases left between them. The CDR3 spells CASSVSALSDEQYF. The CDR3 DNA sequence: TGCGCCAGCAGCGTCAGCGCGCTATCGGACGAGCAGTACTTC.